Below, one T cell receptor (beta chain) is given with its context. No antigen is known for it. The CDR3 consists of 13 residues. CDR1 and CDR2 (germline): SGDLS, YYNGEE. Researchers built TCR beta cDNA using 5'RACE template switching with UMIs. TCRdb re-called the 5' RACE reads and catalogs CDR3 proteins one per entry, DNA excluded. This sample's clone table lists 200,000 to 300,000 distinct CDR3 sequences. This specimen belongs to a study of T cells expressing NK-cell markers. At the level of the study: Seropositivity for HCMV was found in seven of the eight sequenced donors, with one seronegative.

Study results and limitations: The CD3+CD56-NKG2C+ fraction of a handful of donors was also led by these clonotypes. HCMV specificity of expanded NKG2C+ T cell clones remained unclear.

This chain connects TRBV9 to TRBJ2-2. This TCR derives from a woman aged 18 to 75 in good health. Sequencing was done on a sample of blood T cells: a sorted CD56 or NKG2C T cell subset, CD4+ or CD8+ T cells, or bulk PBMC T cells (not recorded which). The CDR3 here is CASSVYNTGELFF.